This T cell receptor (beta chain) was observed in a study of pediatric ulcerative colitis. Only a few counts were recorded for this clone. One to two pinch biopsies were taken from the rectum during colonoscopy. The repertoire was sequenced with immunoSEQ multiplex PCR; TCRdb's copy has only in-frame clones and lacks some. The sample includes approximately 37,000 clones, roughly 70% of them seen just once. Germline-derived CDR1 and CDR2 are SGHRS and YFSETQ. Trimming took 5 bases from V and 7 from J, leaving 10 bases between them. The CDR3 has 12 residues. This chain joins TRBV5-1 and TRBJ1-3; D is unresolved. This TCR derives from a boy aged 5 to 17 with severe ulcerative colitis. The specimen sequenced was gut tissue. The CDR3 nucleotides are TGCGCCAGCAGTGTCGATCGGAACACCATATATTTT. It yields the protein CASSVDRNTIYF.